This TCR beta chain appears in the sequencing data of a study of blood T cell repertoires in COVID-19. Study-wide background: Sites in the United States, Italy and Spain provided acute and convalescent COVID-19 samples. T cells, B-cell-depleted T cells, or PBMCs provided the cDNA or gDNA that served as material.

Source study methods: Using reference gene primer amplification, nucleated cell counts were estimated. The protocol was immunoSEQ multiplex PCR, while the TCRdb copy is restricted to in-frame clones and leaves out a portion. The D gene and trimming were derived from the DNA, and the V and J assignments and clone size from that table. The sample lists about 33,000 clones, about 90% occurring once. The TCR was taken from a human donor in a cohort sampled during active COVID-19. The specimen sequenced was peripheral blood.

CDR3 DNA sequence: TGTGCCAGCAGCTTAGAGGTGGGAAGGGGAAGAAGAGATACGCAGTATTTT. It translates to CASSLEVGRGRRDTQYF. The rearrangement joins TRBV11-2 to TRBJ2-3, with D tentatively TRBD1 (5 bases). The CDR3 has 17 residues. The V end was cut by 0 bases, the J end by 5 bases, with 18 bases between. The germline CDR1 and CDR2 sequences are SGHAT and FQNNGV.